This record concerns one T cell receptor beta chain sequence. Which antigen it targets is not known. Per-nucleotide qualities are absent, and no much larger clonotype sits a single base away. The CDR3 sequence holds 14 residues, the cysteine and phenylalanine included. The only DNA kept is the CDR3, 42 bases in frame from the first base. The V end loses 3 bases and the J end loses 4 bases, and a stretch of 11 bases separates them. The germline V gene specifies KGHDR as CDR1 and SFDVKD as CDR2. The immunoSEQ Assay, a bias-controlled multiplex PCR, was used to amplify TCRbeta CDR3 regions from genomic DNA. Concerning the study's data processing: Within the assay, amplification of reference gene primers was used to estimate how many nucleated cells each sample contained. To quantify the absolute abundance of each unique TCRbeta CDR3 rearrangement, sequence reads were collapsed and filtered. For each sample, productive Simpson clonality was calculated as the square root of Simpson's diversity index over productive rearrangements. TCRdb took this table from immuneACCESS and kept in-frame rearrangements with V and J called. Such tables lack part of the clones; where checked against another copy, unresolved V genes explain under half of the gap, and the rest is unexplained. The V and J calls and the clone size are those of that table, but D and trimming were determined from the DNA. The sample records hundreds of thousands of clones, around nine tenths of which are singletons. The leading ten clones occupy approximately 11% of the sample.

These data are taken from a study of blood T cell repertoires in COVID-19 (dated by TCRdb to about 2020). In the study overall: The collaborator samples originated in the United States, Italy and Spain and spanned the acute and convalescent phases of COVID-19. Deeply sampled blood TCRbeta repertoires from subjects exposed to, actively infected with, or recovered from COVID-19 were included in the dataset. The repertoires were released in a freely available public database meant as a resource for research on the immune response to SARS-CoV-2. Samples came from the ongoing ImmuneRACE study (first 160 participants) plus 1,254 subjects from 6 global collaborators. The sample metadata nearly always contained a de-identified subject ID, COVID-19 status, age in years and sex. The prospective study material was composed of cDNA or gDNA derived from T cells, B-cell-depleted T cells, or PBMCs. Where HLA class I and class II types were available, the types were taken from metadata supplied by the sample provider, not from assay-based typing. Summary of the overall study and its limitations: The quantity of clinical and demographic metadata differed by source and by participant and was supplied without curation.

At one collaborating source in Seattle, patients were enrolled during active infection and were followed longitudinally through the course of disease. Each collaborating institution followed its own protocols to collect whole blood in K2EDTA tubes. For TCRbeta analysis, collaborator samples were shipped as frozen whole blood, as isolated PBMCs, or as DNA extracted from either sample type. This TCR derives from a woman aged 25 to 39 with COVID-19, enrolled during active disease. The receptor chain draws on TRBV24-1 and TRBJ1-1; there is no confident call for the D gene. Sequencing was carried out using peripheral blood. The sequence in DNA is TGTGCCACCAGTGATGCCCGTCGCGGCACTGAAGCTTTCTTT. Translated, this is CATSDARRGTEAFF.